This T cell receptor beta chain was recorded in a study of blood T cell repertoires in COVID-19. Overall study: The samples span acute and convalescent COVID-19 from the United States, Italy and Spain.

The CDR3 totals 16 residues. Germline lookup yields CDR1 SGHTA and CDR2 FQGNSA. The germline V and J ends were trimmed by 5 bases and 0 bases, with 14 bases remaining between them. Cohort assignment relied on participant-reported clinical history. Original processing notes: Amplified reference gene primers provided the basis for estimating nucleated cell counts. The assay was immunoSEQ multiplex PCR, and TCRdb's table has in-frame clones only and misses some. V, J and clone size reflect that table, while D and trimming were determined from the DNA. The data show under 200,000 clones, with 84% seen just once and roughly 8% held by the top ten.

The sequenced material came from PBMCs or T cells enriched from blood (not recorded which). This receptor was obtained from a woman between 45 and 65 years old who had recovered from COVID-19. V gene TRBV7-2 combines with J gene TRBJ1-3; tentatively, D is TRBD1 (6 bases). CDR3 sequence reads: CASSLRAGVSGNTIYF. For the CDR3, the DNA is TGTGCCAGCAGCCTTCGAGCAGGGGTCTCTGGAAACACCATATATTTT.